The 21 T cell receptor beta chains below all came from one sample that was sequenced in a study of blood T cell repertoires in COVID-19. Data came from immunoSEQ multiplex PCR; TCRdb stores just in-frame clones and leaves some out. The sample holds approximately 220,000 clones, approximately 87% seen once. The specimen sequenced was peripheral blood. The receptor source for this set is a woman in her forties or fifties with acute or convalescent COVID-19.

J is TRBJ2-7 and V is TRBV6-2 or TRBV6-3; weak D call: TRBD2 (7 bases). CDR3 length equals 14 residues. In germline, CDR1 is MNHEY, CDR2 SVGEGT. V dropped 6 bases and J dropped 4 bases, with 16 bases sitting between them. The CDR3 DNA reads TGTGCCAGCAGCTCGCCGGGGGGCAAGTACGAGCAGTACTTC. Translation: CASSSPGGKYEQYF.

This rearrangement joins TRBV7-8 to TRBJ2-1; TRBD2 is a possible D gene (6 bases). CDR3 size: 16 residues. Germline loops: CDR1 SGHVS, CDR2 FQNEAQ. The V and J ends lost 5 bases and 0 bases respectively, with 14 bases between them. The CDR3 DNA is TGTGCCAGCAGCCGGGGACTTCTAAGCTCCTACAATGAGCAGTTCTTC. It specifies CASSRGLLSSYNEQFF.

The rearrangement joins TRBV18 to TRBJ2-3; 7 bases align to TRBD2. The CDR3 spans 16 residues. The V segment lost 4 bases and the J segment 2 bases; nucleotides outside the gene matches: 9. CDR1 is KGHSH and CDR2 is LQKENI in the germline V gene. DNA for the CDR3: TGTGCCAGCTCACTCATCACTAGCGTGGACACAGATACGCAGTATTTT. This encodes CASSLITSVDTDTQYF.

This chain links TRBV19 with TRBJ1-6, with 9 bases lining up with TRBD1. The trim removed 6 bases at V and 6 bases at J, leaving 6 bases unmatched. CDR1 is LNHDA, CDR2 SQIVND, per germline (reference sequence). The CDR3 is 15 amino acids. The CDR3 sequence: CASSRRDRVNSPLHF. CDR3 DNA: TGTGCCAGTAGCCGCCGGGACAGGGTTAATTCACCCCTCCACTTT.

The chain joins TRBV19 to TRBJ1-1; 8 nucleotides align to TRBD1. Germline V gene sequence: CDR1 LNHDA, CDR2 SQIVND (reference sequence). J gave up 4 bases and V 5 bases, and 3 bases lay outside the gene matches. This CDR3 has 13 residues. For the CDR3, the DNA is TGTGCCAGTAGTGAGGACAGGGCCACTGAAGCTTTCTTT. Translating gives CASSEDRATEAFF.

The CDR3 reads CASGTGGAVTEAFF. Here the CDR3 DNA reads TGTGCTAGTGGTACAGGGGGCGCCGTCACTGAAGCTTTCTTT. The genes are TRBV12-5 and TRBJ1-1, with 9 bases lining up with TRBD1. The CDR3 is 14 amino acids. In germline, CDR1 is LGHNT, CDR2 FRNRAP. V trimming: 5 bases; J trimming: 4 bases; junction bases outside the gene matches: 5.

This sequence joins TRBV4-3 and TRBJ2-5; D uncertain. The CDR3 has 16 amino acids. CDR1 and CDR2 (germline): LGHNA, YSLEER. The V gene lost 0 bases and the J gene lost 1 base, with 12 bases spanning the gap. The CDR3 DNA follows: TGCGCCAGCAGCCAAGATCGGTCGCGAGCCCAAGAGACCCAGTACTTC. It is translated as CASSQDRSRAQETQYF.

This sequence joins TRBV4-1 and TRBJ1-5; no firm D call. V gave up 1 base and J gave up 4 bases, with 11 bases separating them. Germline CDR1 and CDR2: MGHRA and YSYEKL. The CDR3 is made up of 15 amino acids. The CDR3 nucleotides are TGCGCCAGCAGCCAAGTCTGGGAGGGAAATCAGCCCCAGCATTTT. Its protein is CASSQVWEGNQPQHF.

This chain uses TRBV4-1 with TRBJ1-2; D unresolved. V lost 4 bases to trimming and J lost 2 bases, with 11 bases between them. The CDR3 is 14 amino acids. The germline V gene encodes CDR1 MGHRA and CDR2 YSYEKL. The CDR3 protein is CASSLNARNYGYTF. The CDR3 DNA follows: TGCGCCAGCAGCCTAAACGCCAGAAACTATGGCTACACCTTC.

The chain recombines TRBV12-3 or TRBV12-4 with TRBJ1-2; D remains ambiguous. The CDR3 is 13 amino acids. V lost 3 bases and J 0 bases, leaving 5 bases between the germline ends. The CDR3 sequence is CASSFPTNYGYTF. CDR3 coding DNA: TGTGCCAGCAGTTTTCCCACTAACTATGGCTACACCTTC.

This sequence joins TRBV5-4 and TRBJ2-2; 12 bases are a match to TRBD2. The CDR3 consists of 16 residues. The V gene end was trimmed by 5 bases and the J gene end by 3 bases; junction bases not matched to a gene: 5. Germline V lookup: CDR1 SGHNT, CDR2 YYREEE (reference sequence). CDR3 in DNA: TGTGCCAGCAGTCGGACTAGCGGGGATTACACCGGGGAGCTGTTTTTT. Translating it yields CASSRTSGDYTGELFF.

The J gene is TRBJ2-7, the V gene TRBV2; tentatively, D is TRBD2 (5 bases). The CDR3 is 13 residues long. V was trimmed by 7 bases and J by 3 bases, leaving 13 bases between them. Germline V gene data show CDR1 as SNHLY and CDR2 as FYNNEI. CDR3: CASMYPGDYEQYF. CDR3 in DNA: TGTGCCAGCATGTACCCCGGGGACTACGAGCAGTACTTC.

The V gene is TRBV12-5, the J gene TRBJ1-2; D remains ambiguous. Germline lookup yields CDR1 LGHNT and CDR2 FRNRAP. The CDR3 covers 13 residues. V was clipped by 5 bases and J by 4 bases, with 11 bases between them. Here the CDR3 DNA reads TGTGCTAGTGGTCTCTCCGACTTCTATGGCTACACCTTC. It encodes CASGLSDFYGYTF.

The rearrangement links TRBV25-1 to TRBJ2-3, with D hard to call. This CDR3 region has 14 residues. The V end was cut by 8 bases, the J end by 1 base, with 13 bases between. Germline lookup yields CDR1 MGHDK and CDR2 SYGVNS. CDR3 in amino acids: CASRGSWGTDTQYF. CDR3 nucleotides: TGTGCCAGCCGCGGAAGTTGGGGCACAGATACGCAGTATTTT.

This chain connects TRBV7-3 to TRBJ2-5; D might be TRBD2 (6 bases). CDR1 is SGHTA and CDR2 is FQGTGA in the germline V gene. This CDR3 spans 16 amino acids. The germline V and J ends were trimmed by 5 bases and 4 bases, with 20 bases remaining between them. CDR3 protein: CASSPRGTGLGETQYF. CDR3 DNA sequence: TGTGCCAGCAGCCCCCGGGGGACCGGCTTGGGAGAGACCCAGTACTTC.

The chain combines TRBV7-9 with TRBJ1-1; D uncertain. Trimming pared 1 base from V and 6 bases from J, leaving 15 bases between. Germline assignment: CDR1 SEHNR and CDR2 FQNEAQ (reference sequence). This CDR3 has 15 amino acids. CDR3 region: CASSLDGRRRAEAFF. Here the CDR3 DNA reads TGTGCCAGCAGCTTAGATGGGCGAAGAAGAGCTGAAGCTTTCTTT. Looking up the rest from reference TRBV7-9 and TRBJ1-1 gives the full variable domain: DTGVSQNPRHKITKRGQNVTFRCDPISEHNRLYWYRQTLGQGPEFLTYFQNEAQLEKSRLLSDRFSAERPKGSFSTLEIQRTEQGDSAMYLCASSLDGRRRAEAFFGQGTRLTVV.

The rearrangement joins TRBV6-6 to TRBJ2-7; 10 positions agree with TRBD1. CDR1 is MNHNY, CDR2 SVGAGI, per germline (reference sequence). V shed 7 bases and J 5 bases; nucleotides not matched to a gene: 11. CDR3 length: 15 residues. CDR3 DNA: TGTGCCAGCACCCCGGGACAGGGGCATTCCAACGAGCAGTACTTC. Translated: CASTPGQGHSNEQYF.

The gene calls are TRBV30 and TRBJ1-1; 11 bases line up with TRBD1. Germline trimming cut 2 bases from V and 3 bases from J; bases unmatched to any gene: 8. In germline, CDR1 is GTSNPN, CDR2 SVGIG (reference sequence). The CDR3 consists of 16 residues. The CDR3 bases are TGTGCCTGGAGTCCCGGACAGGGGGCGTTCTACACTGAAGCTTTCTTT. Its protein product is CAWSPGQGAFYTEAFF.

The chain has TRBV7-6 and TRBJ1-5; TRBD1 matches at 8 bases. Germline V CDR1 and CDR2: SGHVS, FNYEAQ. The J segment lost 5 bases and the V segment lost 5 bases, leaving 5 bases of the junction unmatched. The CDR3 is made up of 14 amino acids. The CDR3 DNA reads as TGTGCCAGCAGCACCGGGACAGGCCATCAGCCCCAGCATTTT. It is translated as CASSTGTGHQPQHF.

The chain is built from TRBV19 and TRBJ1-2, with a weak D call TRBD1 (5 bases). The germline V gene encodes CDR1 LNHDA and CDR2 SQIVND (reference sequence). V lost 3 bases and J lost 4, with 15 bases in between. CDR3 length: 15 amino acids. The CDR3 here is CASSMSAGGSYGYTF. In DNA form, the CDR3 reads TGTGCCAGTAGTATGTCGGCCGGGGGATCCTATGGCTACACCTTC.

The rearrangement links TRBV10-3 to TRBJ2-2, with 15 bases fitting TRBD2. This CDR3 is 16 amino acids long. Per the germline V gene, CDR1 is ENHRY and CDR2 is SYGVKD. With V trimmed by 10 bases and J by 5 bases, 8 bases remained unmatched. CDR3 loop: CATRTSGGAETGELFF. The CDR3 DNA sequence: TGTGCCACCCGGACTAGCGGGGGGGCCGAGACCGGGGAGCTGTTTTTT.